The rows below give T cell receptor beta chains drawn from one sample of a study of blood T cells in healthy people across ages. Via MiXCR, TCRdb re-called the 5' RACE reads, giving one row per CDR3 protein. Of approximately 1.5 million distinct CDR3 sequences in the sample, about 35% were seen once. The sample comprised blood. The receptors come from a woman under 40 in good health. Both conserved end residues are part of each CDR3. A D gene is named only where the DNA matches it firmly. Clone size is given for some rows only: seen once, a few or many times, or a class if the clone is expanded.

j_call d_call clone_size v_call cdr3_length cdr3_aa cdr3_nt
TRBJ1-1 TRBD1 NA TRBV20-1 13 CSARRTGASEAFF TGCAGTGCTAGAAGGACAGGGGCAAGTGAAGCTTTCTTT
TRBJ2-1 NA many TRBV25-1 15 CASSEQRSSYNEQFF TGTGCCAGCAGTGAACAGAGAAGCTCCTACAATGAGCAGTTCTTC
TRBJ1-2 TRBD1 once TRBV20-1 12 CRAGQGDYGYTF TGCAGGGCTGGGCAGGGGGACTATGGCTACACCTTC
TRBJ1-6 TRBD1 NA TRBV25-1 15 CASSVSGTDNSPLHF TGTGCCAGCAGTGTGTCCGGGACAGATAATTCACCCCTCCACTTT
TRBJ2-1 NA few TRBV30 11 CAWGHNNEQFF TGTGCCTGGGGACACAACAATGAGCAGTTCTTC
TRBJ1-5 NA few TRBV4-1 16 CASSQGVGLYNQPQHF TGCGCCAGCAGCCAAGGGGTCGGACTGTACAATCAGCCCCAGCATTTT
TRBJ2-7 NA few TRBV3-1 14 CASSQVVQVGEQYF TGTGCCAGCAGCCAAGTGGTACAGGTGGGCGAGCAGTACTTC
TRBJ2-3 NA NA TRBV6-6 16 CASSYGGVGTTDTQYF TGTGCCAGCAGTTACGGCGGGGTTGGTACGACAGATACGCAGTATTTT
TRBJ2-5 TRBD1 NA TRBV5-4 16 CASSLGSGTGRQTQYF TGTGCCAGCAGCTTGGGATCAGGGACAGGGCGGCAGACCCAGTACTTC
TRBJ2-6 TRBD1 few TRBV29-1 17 CSVEVRDRVAGANVLTF TGCAGCGTTGAAGTACGGGACAGGGTGGCTGGGGCCAACGTCCTGACTTTC
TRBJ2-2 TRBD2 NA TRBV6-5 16 CASSYTGGGNTGELFF TGTGCCAGCAGTTACACAGGCGGGGGAAACACCGGGGAGCTGTTTTTT
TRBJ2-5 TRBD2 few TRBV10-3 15 CAISEGTSGSETQYF TGTGCCATCAGTGAGGGGACTAGCGGGAGTGAGACCCAGTACTTC
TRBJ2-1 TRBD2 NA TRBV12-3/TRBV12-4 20 CASSFSLRLAILPPGNEQFF TGTGCCAGCAGTTTCTCTTTACGACTAGCGATCCTTCCCCCGGGCAATGAGCAGTTCTTC
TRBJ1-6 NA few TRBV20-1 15 CSARLVGRNNSPLHF TGCAGTGCTAGATTGGTGGGCAGAAATAATTCACCCCTCCACTTT
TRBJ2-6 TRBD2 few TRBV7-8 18 CASSLSGGVYSGANVLTF TGTGCCAGCAGCTTATCGGGGGGTGTTTACTCTGGGGCCAACGTCCTGACTTTC
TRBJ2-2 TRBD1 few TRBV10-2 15 CASSETGDNTGELFF TGCGCCAGCAGTGAGACAGGGGACAACACCGGGGAGCTGTTTTTT
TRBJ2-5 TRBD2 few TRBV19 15 CASSYSGPELETQYF TGTGCCAGTAGTTATAGCGGGCCGGAACTGGAGACCCAGTACTTC
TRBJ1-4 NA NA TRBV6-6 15 CAGSTSDAGNEKLFF NA
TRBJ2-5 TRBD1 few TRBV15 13 CATSRDRQETQYF TGTGCCACCAGCAGGGACAGGCAAGAGACCCAGTACTTC
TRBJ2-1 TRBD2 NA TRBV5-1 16 CASSPIAGGIYNEQFF TGCGCCAGCAGCCCGATAGCGGGAGGGATTTACAATGAGCAGTTCTTC
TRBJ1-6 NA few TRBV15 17 CATSRDREGTSAASLHF TGTGCCACCAGCAGAGATAGGGAGGGAACCTCAGCGGCTTCCCTCCACTTT
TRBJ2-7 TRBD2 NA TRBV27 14 CASSMTSGSHEQYF TGTGCCAGCAGTATGACTAGCGGGAGCCACGAGCAGTACTTC
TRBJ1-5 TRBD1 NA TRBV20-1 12 CSAVQGNQPQHF TGCAGTGCTGTACAGGGGAATCAGCCCCAGCATTTT
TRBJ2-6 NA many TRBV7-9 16 CASSLSGGSGANVLTF TGTGCCAGCAGCTTATCTGGGGGCTCTGGGGCCAACGTCCTGACTTTC
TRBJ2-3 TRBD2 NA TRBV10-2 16 CASSDYGTSRTDTQYF TGCGCCAGCAGTGATTACGGGACTAGCCGGACAGATACGCAGTATTTT
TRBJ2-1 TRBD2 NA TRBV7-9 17 CASSPGLAGGPKYEQFF TGTGCCAGCAGCCCAGGACTAGCGGGAGGGCCGAAGTATGAGCAGTTCTTC
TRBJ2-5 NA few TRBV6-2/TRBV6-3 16 CASSYSGRGTRETQYF TGTGCCAGCAGTTACTCGGGCCGGGGGACGCGAGAGACCCAGTACTTC
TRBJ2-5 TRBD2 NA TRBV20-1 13 CSATGREGETQYF TGCAGTGCTACCGGGCGGGAGGGAGAGACCCAGTACTTC
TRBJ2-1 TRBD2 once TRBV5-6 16 CASGWGLAGVFNEQFF TGTGCCAGCGGGTGGGGACTAGCGGGAGTGTTTAATGAGCAGTTCTTC
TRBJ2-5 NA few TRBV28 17 CASSFHLPDGVTETQYF TGTGCCAGCAGTTTCCACCTCCCCGACGGGGTCACAGAGACCCAGTACTTC
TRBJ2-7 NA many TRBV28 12 CASSRSVYEQYF TGTGCCAGCAGTCGTTCGGTTTACGAGCAGTACTTC
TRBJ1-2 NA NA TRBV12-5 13 CASARTGNYGYTF TGTGCTAGTGCCCGGACGGGAAACTATGGCTACACCTTC
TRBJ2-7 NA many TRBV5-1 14 CASSLYSRAYEQYF TGCGCCAGCAGCTTGTATAGCAGGGCCTACGAGCAGTACTTC
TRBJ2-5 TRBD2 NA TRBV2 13 CASRSGRAETQYF TGTGCCAGCAGGAGCGGGAGGGCCGAGACCCAGTACTTC
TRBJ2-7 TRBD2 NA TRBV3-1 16 CASSQEVLAGAYEQYF TGTGCCAGCAGCCAAGAGGTATTAGCGGGGGCCTACGAGCAGTACTTC